Reported below is one T cell receptor (beta chain). This CDR3 comprises 14 residues. Trimming removed 0 bases from V and 5 bases from J, with 8 bases in between. Germline V gene data show CDR1 as GTSNPN and CDR2 as SVGIG (reference sequence). This sample was taken from a study of blood T cell repertoires in COVID-19. Across the whole study: The samples span acute and convalescent COVID-19 from the United States, Italy and Spain.

Original processing methods: Scientists estimated how many nucleated cells there were by amplifying reference gene primers. Clones were read by immunoSEQ multiplex PCR, and TCRdb kept only the in-frame ones, dropping some. Clone size and the V and J calls come from that table; the DNA yielded D and trimming. This sample has 150,000 to 200,000 clones, with approximately 82% found just once. Those who participated ranged in age from about 18 to 89 years and resided in about 24 US areas. Among Cohort 3 donors, those recovered had two negative PCRs, clearance, or symptom resolution. V is TRBV30 and J is TRBJ1-6; D is possibly TRBD1 (5 bases). The origin of this receptor is a woman aged 45 to 65 who had recovered from COVID-19. Specimen: PBMCs or T cells enriched from blood (not recorded which). As DNA, the CDR3 is TGTGCCTGGAGTGTTGGGGCAGATAATTCACCCCTCCACTTT. It yields the protein CAWSVGADNSPLHF.